This TCR beta chain originates from a study of T cell repertoires in cytomegalovirus infection (dated by TCRdb to the late 2010s). In terms of the full investigation: Recently identified HLA-C-restricted CMV epitopes, whose presentation resists viral immunomodulation, were targeted by peptide stimulations together with well-studied HLA-B-restricted epitopes. Because public TCR beta signatures pointed to carriage of CMV infection together with the matching HLA type, the HLA type of each donor mattered for the analysis. Overall study results and their limits: The ex vivo response was dominated by HLA-C-restricted CMV-specific TCR beta clonotypes, which also provided the single most frequent clonotype in two of eight donors. In both this cohort and an independent roughly 330-donor cohort, the cumulative frequency of public TCR beta family members distinguished carriers of CMV infection plus the relevant HLA type.

To note about this clonotype: The antigen it recognizes is unknown. No base quality information exists; no much larger clone differs at one position.

The sample's treatment or condition, from its label and the paper: in vitro stimulation with specific CMV peptide epitopes to enrich CMV-specific T cells. Reads for this sample came from an Illumina HiSeq 1500. TCRdb trimmed public reads at Q25 via fastp, called clones via MiXCR and kept in-frame beta chains. Identical CDR3 proteins give one entry, which carries the most common genes and DNA. This sample comprises roughly 700,000 distinct CDR3 sequences, 30% to 35% of them detected only once. The ten biggest clones cover 15% to 20% of the sample. The CDR3 runs 17 residues from the cysteine to the phenylalanine. The CDR3 DNA has 51 bases and is translated from base 1. The V and J ends are trimmed by 5 bases and 0 bases, leaving 16 bases between them. CDR1 and CDR2 (MNHNY, SVGAGI) derive from the germline V gene (reference sequence).

The material sequenced was cultured PBMCs, taken from culture after CMV antigen stimulation. The sequence was collected from a human donor in good health (CMV status not recorded). Some clones in this sample may be carry-over from other donors' samples. The receptor chain draws on TRBV6-6 and TRBJ1-4; the D segment could be TRBD1, given 6 matching bases. The CDR3 region: CASSRRGGSTTNEKLFF. The DNA sequence is as follows: TGTGCCAGCAGTCGGAGGGGGGGGTCAACAACTAATGAAAAACTGTTTTTT.